This T cell receptor (beta chain) comes out of a study of T-cell reconstitution after alpha-beta-depleted transplantation in children. Study observations and caveats: Some patients' high day-60 TCRbeta diversity was attributed to recipient cells surviving conditioning. It was reported that alpha-beta T cells came from several hundred expanded graft clones (about two months after transplant).

The TCRbeta library incorporated unique molecular identifiers. Each CDR3 protein is one row after TCRdb ran MiXCR on the PCR reads. The sample holds over 200,000 distinct CDR3 sequences; around 9.9% are singletons and the top ten take 28%. This clonotype has a count of ten or more. Its antigen is not known. Sequencing used PBMCs, obtained before TCRalphabeta/CD19-depleted stem cell transplant. The sequence derives from a child less than two years old with acute myeloid leukemia, due to receive a stem cell transplant.

The CDR3 nucleotides are TGTGCCAGCAGCCACGAAACGGTCGAGACCCAGTACTTC. This gives the protein CASSHETVETQYF. The chain carries TRBV11-2 and TRBJ2-5, with D unclear. This CDR3 spans 13 amino acids. The V gene lost 5 bases and the J gene lost 5 bases, with 12 bases spanning the gap. CDR1 and CDR2 (germline): SGHAT, FQNNGV. The full variable domain, its missing parts supplied by reference TRBV11-2 and TRBJ2-5, is EAGVAQSPRYKIIEKRQSVAFWCNPISGHATLYWYQQILGQGPKLLIQFQNNGVVDDSQLPKDRFSAERLKGVDSTLKIQPAKLEDSAVYLCASSHETVETQYFGPGTRLLVL.